The source of this T cell receptor beta chain is a study of Ad26.COV2.S vaccination and SARS-CoV-2 variants. This clone occurred a few times. The protocol was immunoSEQ multiplex PCR, while the TCRdb copy is restricted to in-frame clones and leaves out a portion. The sample holds 300,000 to 450,000 clones, 92% seen once. V lost 6 bases and J 5 bases, leaving 9 bases between the germline ends. The germline V gene has CDR1 SEHNR and CDR2 FQNEAQ (reference sequence). CDR3 size: 12 residues. The source material was peripheral blood, sampled after recovery from COVID-19. This sequence was found in a human donor who had recovered from COVID-19. The rearrangement uses TRBV7-9 and TRBJ2-3; D assignment may be TRBD1 or TRBD2 (6 bases each). Here the CDR3 DNA reads TGTGCCAGCAGGGGGGGCCGAGATACGCAGTATTTT. It is translated as CASRGGRDTQYF.